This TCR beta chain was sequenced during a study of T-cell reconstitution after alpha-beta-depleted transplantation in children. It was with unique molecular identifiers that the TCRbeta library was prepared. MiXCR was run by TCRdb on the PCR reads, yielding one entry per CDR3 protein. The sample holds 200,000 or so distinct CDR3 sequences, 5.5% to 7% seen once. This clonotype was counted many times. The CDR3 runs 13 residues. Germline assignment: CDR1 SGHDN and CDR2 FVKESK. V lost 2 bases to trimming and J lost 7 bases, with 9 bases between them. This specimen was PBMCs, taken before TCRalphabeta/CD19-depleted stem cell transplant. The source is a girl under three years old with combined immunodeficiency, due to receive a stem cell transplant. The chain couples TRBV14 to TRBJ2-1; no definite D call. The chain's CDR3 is CASSQIPGNEQFF. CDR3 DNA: TGTGCCAGCAGCCAAATACCTGGGAATGAGCAGTTCTTC.